The subject of this entry is one TCR beta chain. Antigen: not known. Unsorted PBMCs provided DNA that was sequenced on ten immunoSEQ deep assay plates. Under the authors' procedure: ImmunoSEQ only sent back junction sequences with no quality scores, so filtering was done differently. Produced via immunoSEQ multiplex PCR; TCRdb's table is partial and in-frame only. The V and J calls and clone size are taken from that table; D and trimming were inferred from the DNA. The sample records about 480,000 clones, nearly 80% being singletons. This specimen comes from a study of shared clonotypes between healthy human individuals. Study-wide findings and caveats: The sole specimen, blood, was sampled, and tissue repertoires likely differ.

Germline trimming cut 5 bases from V and 7 bases from J; bases unmatched to any gene: 10. CDR1 is MNHNS and CDR2 is SASEGT in the germline V gene. CDR3 size: 14 residues. Nashville, Tennessee was home to all donors, who were Caucasian adults. Sequenced material: PBMCs. The chain has TRBV6-1 and TRBJ2-7; 8 bases map to TRBD2. The receptor was derived from a woman in her thirties or forties in good health. Some clones in this sample may be carry-over from other donors' samples. CDR3 amino acids: CASSLPAGVGEQYF. CDR3 bases: TGTGCCAGCAGTCTTCCAGCGGGAGTCGGGGAGCAGTACTTC.